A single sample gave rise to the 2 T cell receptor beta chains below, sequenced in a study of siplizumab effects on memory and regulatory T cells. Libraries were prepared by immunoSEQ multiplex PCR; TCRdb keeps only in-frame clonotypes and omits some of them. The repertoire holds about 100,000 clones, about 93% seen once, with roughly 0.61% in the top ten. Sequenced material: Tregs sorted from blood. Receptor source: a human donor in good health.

This chain's CDR3 is CSAGTHQETQYF. DNA for the CDR3: TGCAGCGCGGGGACTCACCAAGAGACCCAGTACTTC. The V call is TRBV29-1, the J call TRBJ2-5; TRBD2 might be the D (6 bases). V lost 7 bases, J lost 0 bases, and 9 bases lay in between. The germline V gene encodes CDR1 SQVTM and CDR2 ANQGSEA. This CDR3 comprises 12 residues.

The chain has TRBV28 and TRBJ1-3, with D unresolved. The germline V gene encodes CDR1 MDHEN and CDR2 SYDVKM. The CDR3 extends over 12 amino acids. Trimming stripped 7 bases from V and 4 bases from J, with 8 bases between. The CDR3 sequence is CASTDLGNTIYF. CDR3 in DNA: TGTGCCAGCACCGACCTGGGAAACACCATATATTTT.